Listed here are 20 T cell receptor beta chains from one sample, sequenced in a study of vaccination effects on CD4 cells after COVID-19 (dated by TCRdb to between 2021 and 2023). To identify antigen-specific CD4+ T cell clonotypes by their expansion, the ViraFEST assay first stimulated PBMC with viral peptide pools and then applied TCR sequencing. After more than nine days of culture, CD4+ T cells were isolated with the EasySep CD4+ T cell isolation kit. Two doses of either the BNT162b2 or the mRNA-1273 mRNA SARS-CoV-2 vaccine were administered to participants. The antigens for these receptors are not known. Preparation of the library involved the immunoSEQ multiplex PCR assay. Sourced from immuneACCESS, this table was stored by TCRdb with only in-frame sequences that have V and J called. A share of the clones is absent; for the studies checked, an unresolved V gene accounts for under half, and the remainder has no known explanation. The sample table lists around 33,000 clones, approximately 78% of them with a count of one. The top ten clonotypes cover 1.5% of the sample.

Sequencing was performed on CD4+ T cells from PBMCs cultured with HCoV-NL63 spike peptides, taken after COVID-19 vaccination. This sample's cell subset or site label indicates: HCoV-NL63 spike overlapping peptide pool stimulation. The receptor set was obtained from a human donor who received a COVID-19 vaccine. Some clones in this sample may be carry-over from other donors' samples.

This chain joins TRBV15 and TRBJ2-3, with D possibly matching TRBD1 (6 bases). V was pared by 0 bases and J by 5 bases, with 9 bases between. The CDR3 is made up of 14 amino acids. CDR1 is LNHNV, CDR2 YYDKDF, per germline (reference sequence). The CDR3 DNA follows: TGTGCCACCAGCAGAGATTTCAGGGGAGATACGCAGTATTTT. Its translation: CATSRDFRGDTQYF.

The rearrangement uses TRBV7-7 and TRBJ2-2, with D tentatively TRBD1 (6 bases). Germline-derived CDR1 and CDR2 are SSHAT and FNYEAQ (reference sequence). V lost 5 bases to trimming and J lost 6 bases, with 10 bases between them. This CDR3 has 13 amino acids. The CDR3 nucleotides are TGTGCCAGCAGCCCGCAGGGGTCCGGGGAGCTGTTTTTT. As protein: CASSPQGSGELFF.

This rearrangement joins TRBV5-1 to TRBJ2-5, with D possibly TRBD2 on 5 matching bases. The germline gives CDR1 SGHRS, CDR2 YFSETQ. The CDR3 sequence is 15 residues long. V lost 2 bases to trimming and J lost 5 bases, with 16 bases between them. The DNA of the CDR3 is TGCGCCAGCAGCTTAGACAACCCCTGGGAGGAGACCCAGTACTTC. Residues: CASSLDNPWEETQYF.

This rearrangement joins TRBV7-9 to TRBJ1-6, with a weak D call TRBD1 (5 bases). Germline V lookup: CDR1 SEHNR, CDR2 FQNEAQ (reference sequence). Between the trimmed V and J ends, which lost 1 base and 6 bases, there was a span of 13 bases. The CDR3 has 16 residues. For the CDR3, the DNA is TGTGCCAGCAGCTTAGAAGGGTTGGGGGGTAATTCACCCCTCCACTTT. Amino acids: CASSLEGLGGNSPLHF.

This chain joins TRBV7-3 and TRBJ1-1, with no clear D. The CDR3 is 14 residues long. The V gene's germline CDR1 is SGHTA and CDR2 FQGTGA. The V end was cut by 1 base, the J end by 5 bases, with 11 bases between. CDR3 residues: CASSLSSSSTEAFF. The CDR3 nucleotides read TGTGCCAGCAGCTTAAGCAGCTCGAGTACTGAAGCTTTCTTT.

This chain connects TRBV15 to TRBJ1-3; D gene unclear. This CDR3 comprises 14 residues. Trimming left V 0 bases short and J 3 bases short, with 6 bases between. CDR1 is LNHNV, CDR2 YYDKDF, per germline (reference sequence). CDR3 DNA sequence: TGTGCCACCAGCAGAGAGGACGGTGGAAACACCATATATTTT. It codes for CATSREDGGNTIYF.

The chain carries TRBV6-2 or TRBV6-3 and TRBJ2-7; the match to TRBD2 covers 8 bases. This CDR3 region has 14 residues. After removal of 5 bases from V and 2 bases from J, the junction contained 5 bases not matched to a gene. Germline values: CDR1 MNHEY, CDR2 SVGEGT. CDR3 loop: CASSRTSGPYEQYV. The CDR3 bases are TGTGCCAGCAGTAGAACTAGCGGACCCTACGAGCAGTACGTC.

This clone was seen once. The chain employs TRBV7-9 and TRBJ2-1; possible D gene TRBD1, 6 bases. V was shortened by 6 bases and J by 6 bases, with 21 bases between the two germline ends. Germline CDR1 reads SEHNR; CDR2 reads FQNEAQ (reference sequence). The CDR3 contains 16 residues. For the CDR3, the DNA is TGTGCCAGCAGTTTCACAACGGGACATCCCACCAATGAGCAGTTCTTC. Protein product: CASSFTTGHPTNEQFF.

V gene TRBV18 combines with J gene TRBJ2-1, with 7 positions matching TRBD1. This CDR3 region has 15 residues. Trimming took 6 bases from V and 7 from J; bases not matched to a gene: 12. Germline V gene sequence: CDR1 KGHSH, CDR2 LQKENI. CDR3: CASSDSGTARNEQFF. The CDR3, as DNA: TGTGCCAGCTCCGATTCGGGGACAGCGAGGAATGAGCAGTTCTTC.

The chain uses TRBV28 and TRBJ2-5; 9 bases line up with TRBD1. Germline CDR1 is MDHEN and CDR2 is SYDVKM. J was trimmed by 5 bases and V by 2 bases; bases with no gene match: 6. The CDR3 covers 15 residues. The DNA for the CDR3 is TGTGCCAGCAGTTTAAGGGACAGGGACGTGGAGACCCAGTACTTC. It encodes CASSLRDRDVETQYF. Combining the CDR3 with reference TRBV28 and TRBJ2-5 gives the whole variable domain DVKVTQSSRYLVKRTGEKVFLECVQDMDHENMFWYRQDPGLGLRLIYFSYDVKMKEKGDIPEGYSVSREKKERFSLILESASTNQTSMYLCASSLRDRDVETQYFGPGTRLLVL.

The chain recombines TRBV2 with TRBJ2-4; D may correspond to TRBD1 or TRBD2 (5 bases each). The germline V and J ends were trimmed by 6 bases and 0 bases, with 6 bases remaining between them. Germline-derived CDR1 and CDR2 are SNHLY and FYNNEI. This CDR3 has 13 residues. CDR3 nucleotide sequence: TGTGCCAGCAGGGGGGTAGCCAAAAACATTCAGTACTTC. Translating gives CASRGVAKNIQYF.

The chain couples TRBV6-2 or TRBV6-3 to TRBJ1-5, with TRBD1 identical over 10 bases. V lost 4 bases and J lost 5; bases outside the gene matches: 14. Germline CDR1 MNHEY, CDR2 SVGEGT. This CDR3 contains 18 residues. CDR3 amino acids: CASSSVPGQGSRHQPQHF. In nucleotides, the CDR3 is TGTGCCAGCAGTTCCGTCCCGGGACAGGGGTCGAGGCATCAGCCCCAGCATTTT.

V gene TRBV28 combines with J gene TRBJ1-1; unclear D gene. There are 13 residues in the CDR3. The germline V gene encodes CDR1 MDHEN and CDR2 SYDVKM. Trimming stripped 4 bases from V and 1 base from J, with 7 bases between. The DNA of the CDR3 is TGTGCCAGCAGTTCTGACACGAACACTGAAGCTTTCTTT. Translation: CASSSDTNTEAFF.

This clone appeared a few times. The V call is TRBV14, the J call TRBJ2-7; D might be TRBD1 or TRBD2, each matching 6 bases. The CDR3 loop spans 14 amino acids. Per germline, CDR1 SGHDN and CDR2 FVKESK. The V end lost 2 bases, the J end lost 6 bases, and 14 bases lay between the germline ends. The CDR3 DNA sequence: TGTGCCAGCAGCCAACGAGGGGGGACTGGCGAGCAGTACGTC. Its translation: CASSQRGGTGEQYV.

The J gene is TRBJ2-2, the V gene TRBV3-1 (or the pseudogene TRBV3-2); 7 nucleotides agree with TRBD1. This CDR3 has 16 amino acids. The germline V gene encodes CDR1 LGHDT and CDR2 YNNKEL (reference sequence). V lost 6 bases, J lost 3 bases, and 10 bases stayed unmatched. The CDR3 sequence is CASSHPTTGYTGELFF. CDR3 sequence (DNA): TGTGCCAGCAGTCATCCCACGACAGGGTACACCGGGGAGCTGTTTTTT.

This chain links TRBV5-6 with TRBJ2-7; no firm D call. V shed 1 base and J shed 0 bases, with 8 bases lying between them. Per germline, CDR1 SGHDT and CDR2 YYEEEE. This CDR3 has 14 amino acids. CDR3 amino acids: CASSLILSSYEQYV. As DNA, the CDR3 is TGTGCCAGCAGCTTGATCCTCAGCTCCTACGAGCAGTACGTC.

The gene calls are TRBV7-9 and TRBJ1-3, with D possibly being TRBD1 (5 bases). Germline CDR1 reads SEHNR; CDR2 reads FQNEAQ (reference sequence). V lost 2 bases to trimming and J lost 6 bases, with 11 bases between them. CDR3 length: 14 residues. The CDR3 sequence is CASSLHQGLNTIYF. CDR3 coding DNA: TGTGCCAGCAGCTTACACCAGGGATTAAACACCATATATTTT.

The chain couples TRBV18 to TRBJ2-3, with D possibly called TRBD1 or TRBD2 (6 bases each). This CDR3 comprises 13 residues. Per germline, CDR1 KGHSH and CDR2 LQKENI. The V end was cut by 5 bases, the J end by 6 bases, with 12 bases between. The CDR3 here is CASSRGAGDTQYF. As DNA, the CDR3 is TGTGCCAGCTCAAGGGGGGCCGGGGATACGCAGTATTTT. The full variable domain, rest sourced from reference TRBV18 and TRBJ2-3, is NAGVMQNPRHLVRRRGQEARLRCSPMKGHSHVYWYRQLPEEGLKFMVYLQKENIIDESGMPKERFSAEFPKEGPSILRIQQVVRGDSAAYFCASSRGAGDTQYFGPGTRLTVL.

This clone was seen only a few times. The gene calls are TRBV7-9 and TRBJ2-5; D is perhaps TRBD1 (6 bases). Trimming shortened V by 5 bases and J by 4 bases, and 17 bases separated the two germline ends. The CDR3 consists of 15 residues. Germline CDR1 is SEHNR and CDR2 is FQNEAQ (reference sequence). This CDR3 is CASSRPTGTTETQYF. The CDR3 DNA is TGTGCCAGCAGCCGCCCTACCGGGACAACAGAGACCCAGTACTTC.

The chain carries TRBV11-2 and TRBJ1-5, with 10 bases aligning to TRBD1. The junction had 11 bases not matched to a gene; V was cut back by 0 bases and J by 0 bases. The CDR3 has 20 amino acids. Germline V gene sequence: CDR1 SGHAT, CDR2 FQNNGV. As DNA, the CDR3 is TGTGCCAGCAGCTTAGATTGGTGGGACAGGGGACTTTATAGCAATCAGCCCCAGCATTTT. Translating it yields CASSLDWWDRGLYSNQPQHF.